This TCR beta chain was identified in a study of OX40 agonist ivuxolimab in advanced cancers. Generated by immunoSEQ multiplex PCR, the TCRdb table keeps only in-frame clones and is missing some. The data contain 75,000 to 95,000 clones, under 90% of them singletons. CDR3 length: 15 residues. The junction had 7 bases not matched to a gene; V was cut back by 6 bases and J by 5 bases. From germline, CDR1 is SQVTM and CDR2 ANQGSEA. V usage is TRBV29-1 and J usage is TRBJ2-2; 12 bases agree with TRBD2. The receptor was derived from an adult with an advanced solid tumor such as melanoma, head and neck, liver or kidney cancer. Source: CD4+ or CD8+ T cells sorted from blood, taken in a trial of the OX40 agonist ivuxolimab. CDR3 protein: CSVARLAGETGELFF. DNA of the CDR3: TGCAGCGTCGCTCGACTAGCGGGAGAGACCGGGGAGCTGTTTTTT.